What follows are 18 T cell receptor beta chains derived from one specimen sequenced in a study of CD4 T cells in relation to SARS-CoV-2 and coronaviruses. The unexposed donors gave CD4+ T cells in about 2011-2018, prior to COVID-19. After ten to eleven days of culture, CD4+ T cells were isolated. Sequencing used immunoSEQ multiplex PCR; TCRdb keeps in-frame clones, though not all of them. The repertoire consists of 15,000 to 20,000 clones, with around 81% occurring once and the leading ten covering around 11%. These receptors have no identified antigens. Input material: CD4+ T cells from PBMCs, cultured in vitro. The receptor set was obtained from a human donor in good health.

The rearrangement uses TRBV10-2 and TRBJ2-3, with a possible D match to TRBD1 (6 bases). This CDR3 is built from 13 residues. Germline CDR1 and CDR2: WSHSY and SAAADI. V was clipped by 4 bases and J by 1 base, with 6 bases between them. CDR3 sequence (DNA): TGCGCCAGCAGTGGACAGGGCACAGATACGCAGTATTTT. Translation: CASSGQGTDTQYF.

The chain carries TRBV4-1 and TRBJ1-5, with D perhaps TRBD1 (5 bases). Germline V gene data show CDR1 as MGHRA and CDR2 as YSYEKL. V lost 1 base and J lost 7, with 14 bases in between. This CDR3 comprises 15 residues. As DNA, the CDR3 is TGCGCCAGCAGCCAAGGTAAAAGGGGAAGGCAGCCCCAGCATTTT. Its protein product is CASSQGKRGRQPQHF.

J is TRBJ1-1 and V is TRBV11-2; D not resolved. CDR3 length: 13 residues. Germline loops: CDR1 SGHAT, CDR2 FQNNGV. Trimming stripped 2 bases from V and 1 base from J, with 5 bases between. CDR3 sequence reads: CASSLTENTEAFF. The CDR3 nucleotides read TGTGCCAGCAGCTTAACAGAGAACACTGAAGCTTTCTTT.

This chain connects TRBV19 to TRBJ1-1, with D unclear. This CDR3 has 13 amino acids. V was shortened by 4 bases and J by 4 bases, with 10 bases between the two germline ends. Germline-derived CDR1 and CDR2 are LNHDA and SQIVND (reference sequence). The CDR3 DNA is TGTGCCAGTAGTAGCCAGACATCCACTGAAGCTTTCTTT. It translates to CASSSQTSTEAFF. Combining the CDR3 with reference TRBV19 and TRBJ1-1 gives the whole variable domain DGGITQSPKYLFRKEGQNVTLSCEQNLNHDAMYWYRQDPGQGLRLIYYSQIVNDFQKGDIAEGYSVSREKKESFPLTVTSAQKNPTAFYLCASSSQTSTEAFFGQGTRLTVV.

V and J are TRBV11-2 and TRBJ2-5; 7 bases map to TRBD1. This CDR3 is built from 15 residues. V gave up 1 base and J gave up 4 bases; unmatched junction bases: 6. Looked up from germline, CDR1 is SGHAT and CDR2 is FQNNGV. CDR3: CASSLGNRGRETQYF. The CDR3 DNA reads TGTGCCAGCAGCTTAGGTAACAGGGGAAGAGAGACCCAGTACTTC.

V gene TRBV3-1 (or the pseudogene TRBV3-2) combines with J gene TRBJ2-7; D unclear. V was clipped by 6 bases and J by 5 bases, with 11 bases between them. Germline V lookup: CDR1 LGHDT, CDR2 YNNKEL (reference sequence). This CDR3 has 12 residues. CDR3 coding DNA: TGTGCCAGCAGTTCCGAATATCACGAGCAGTACTTC. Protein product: CASSSEYHEQYF.

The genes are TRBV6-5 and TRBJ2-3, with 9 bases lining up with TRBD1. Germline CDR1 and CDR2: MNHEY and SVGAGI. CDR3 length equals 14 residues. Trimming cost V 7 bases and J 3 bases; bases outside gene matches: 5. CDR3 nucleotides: TGTGCCAGCAAAACCGGGACAGGGACAGATACGCAGTATTTT. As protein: CASKTGTGTDTQYF.

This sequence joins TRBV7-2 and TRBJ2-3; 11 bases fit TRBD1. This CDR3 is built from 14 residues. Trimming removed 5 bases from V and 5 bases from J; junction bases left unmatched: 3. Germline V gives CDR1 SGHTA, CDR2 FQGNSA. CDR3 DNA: TGTGCCAGCAGCCTGGACAGGGGGCGAGATACGCAGTATTTT. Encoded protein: CASSLDRGRDTQYF.

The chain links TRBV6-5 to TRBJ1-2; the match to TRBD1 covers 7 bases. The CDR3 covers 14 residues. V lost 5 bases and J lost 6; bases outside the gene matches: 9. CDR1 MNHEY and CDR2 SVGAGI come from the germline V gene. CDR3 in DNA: TGTGCCAGCAGTCAGTCCTCACAGGGGAATGGCTACACCTTC. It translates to CASSQSSQGNGYTF.

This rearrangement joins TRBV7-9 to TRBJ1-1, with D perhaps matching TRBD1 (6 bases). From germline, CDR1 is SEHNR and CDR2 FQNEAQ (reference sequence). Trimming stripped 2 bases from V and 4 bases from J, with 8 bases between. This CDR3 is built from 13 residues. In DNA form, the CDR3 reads TGTGCCAGCAGCTTAACGACAGGCACTGAAGCTTTCTTT. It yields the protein CASSLTTGTEAFF.

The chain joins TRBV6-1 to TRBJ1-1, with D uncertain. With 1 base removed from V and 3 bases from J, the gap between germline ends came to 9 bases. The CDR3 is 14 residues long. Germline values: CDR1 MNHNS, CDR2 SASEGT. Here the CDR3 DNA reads TGTGCCAGCAGTGAAGAGGCAACGTACACTGAAGCTTTCTTT. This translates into CASSEEATYTEAFF.

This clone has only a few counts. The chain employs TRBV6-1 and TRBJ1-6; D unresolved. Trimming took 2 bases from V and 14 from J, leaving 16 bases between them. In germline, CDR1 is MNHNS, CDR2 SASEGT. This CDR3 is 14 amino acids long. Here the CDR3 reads CASSESFPRGTLHF. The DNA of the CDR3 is TGTGCCAGCAGTGAATCGTTCCCCCGGGGAACCCTCCACTTT.

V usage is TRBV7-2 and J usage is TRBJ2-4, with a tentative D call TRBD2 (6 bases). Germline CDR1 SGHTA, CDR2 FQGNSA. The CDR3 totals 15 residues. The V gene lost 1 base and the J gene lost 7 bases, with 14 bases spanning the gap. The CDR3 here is CASSLGVRTTNIQYF. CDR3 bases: TGTGCCAGCAGCTTAGGGGTCAGGACTACGAACATTCAGTACTTC.

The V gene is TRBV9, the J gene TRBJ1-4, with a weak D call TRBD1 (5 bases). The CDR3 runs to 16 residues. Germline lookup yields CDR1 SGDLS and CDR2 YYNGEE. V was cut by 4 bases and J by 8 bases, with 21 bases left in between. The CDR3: CASSSLGSTPGEKLFF. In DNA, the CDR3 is TGTGCCAGCAGCTCTCTCGGGTCAACTCCAGGGGAAAAACTGTTTTTT.

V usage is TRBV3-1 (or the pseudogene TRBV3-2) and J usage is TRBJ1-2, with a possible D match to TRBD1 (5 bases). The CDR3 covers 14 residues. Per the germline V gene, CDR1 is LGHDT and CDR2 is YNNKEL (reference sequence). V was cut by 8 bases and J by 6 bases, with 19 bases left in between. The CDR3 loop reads CASGRGPRGDGYTF. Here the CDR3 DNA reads TGTGCCAGCGGGCGGGGCCCCCGGGGAGATGGCTACACCTTC.

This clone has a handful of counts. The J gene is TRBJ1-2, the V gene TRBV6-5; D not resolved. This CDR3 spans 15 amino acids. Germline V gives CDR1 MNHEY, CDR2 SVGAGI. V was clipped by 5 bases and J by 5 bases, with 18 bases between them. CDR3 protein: CASSPSSFSRYGYTF. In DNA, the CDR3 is TGTGCCAGCAGTCCTTCTTCCTTTTCACGGTATGGCTACACCTTC.

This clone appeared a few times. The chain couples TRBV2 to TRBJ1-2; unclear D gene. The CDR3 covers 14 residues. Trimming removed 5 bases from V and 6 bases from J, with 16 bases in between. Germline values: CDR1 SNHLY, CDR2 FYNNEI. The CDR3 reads CASSSGFTGDGYTF. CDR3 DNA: TGTGCCAGCAGTAGCGGGTTCACGGGCGATGGCTACACCTTC.

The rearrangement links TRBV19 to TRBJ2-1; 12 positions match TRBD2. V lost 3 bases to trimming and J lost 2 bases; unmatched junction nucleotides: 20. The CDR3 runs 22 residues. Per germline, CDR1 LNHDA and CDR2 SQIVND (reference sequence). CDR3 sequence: CASSISAYGLASGGAPYNEQFF. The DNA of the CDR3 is TGTGCCAGTAGTATCAGTGCGTACGGGCTGGCTAGCGGGGGGGCCCCCTACAATGAGCAGTTCTTC.